This TCR beta chain was identified during a study of PD-L1 blockade in urothelial cancer. On the study more broadly: Atezolizumab (1,200 mg intravenously every 3 weeks) began in about 2014 for patients. The study recovered a median of around 150,000 T cells per blood sample. Findings and caveats of the study: Patients with durable benefit had greater blood expansion of tumor-associated TCR clones 3 weeks into treatment.

Of note for this clone: Its matching antigen is unknown.

Time point of the sample: peripheral blood 6 weeks after treatment start. Germline CDR1 reads MNHEY; CDR2 reads SMNVEV (reference sequence). The V and J ends lost 6 bases and 5 bases, in that order; junction bases with no gene match: 10. The CDR3 has 15 amino acids. Produced via immunoSEQ multiplex PCR; TCRdb's table is partial and in-frame only. The sample lists some 120,000 clones; 80% to 90% were seen once. This sequence joins TRBV27 and TRBJ2-7; 10 bases line up with TRBD2. This clonotype originated in a man in his 60s with urothelial cancer. The sequenced sample was PBMCs, obtained around atezolizumab (anti-PD-L1) treatment. As DNA, the CDR3 is TGTGCCAGCAGCCGACGGACTAGCGGTCTAGACGAGCAGTACTTC. It encodes CASSRRTSGLDEQYF.